Below, one T cell receptor (beta chain) is given with its context. This clonotype has at least ten counts. Its antigen has not been determined. There are no base qualities to consult, and no much larger clone falls within one base. The sequencing machine was an Illumina HiSeq 1500. TCRdb's own reprocessing of the public reads used fastp at Q25 and MiXCR and kept productive beta chains. Rows with a matching CDR3 protein are joined into one entry that keeps the most common DNA and genes. Across this sample there are under 200,000 distinct CDR3 sequences, with 9.5% seen only once. Roughly 5.1% of the sample lies in the top ten. The CDR3 sequence holds 16 residues, the cysteine and phenylalanine included. CDR3 DNA only is kept here, 48 bases in frame from base 1. For this chain, trimming is 0 bases at the V end and 7 bases at the J end, and the number of junction bases without a gene match is 10. The germline V gene sets CDR1 to SGHTA and CDR2 to FQGTGA.

This sample is part of a study of T cell repertoires in cytomegalovirus infection (dated by TCRdb to between 2018 and 2020). Study-level background: Donor HLA type was relevant to the analysis, because carriage of CMV infection together with the matching HLA type was indicated by public TCR beta signatures.

The investigation overall reported the following: In both this cohort and an independent cohort of 352 donors, the cumulative frequency of public TCR beta family members distinguished carriers of CMV infection plus the relevant HLA type. The ex vivo response was dominated by HLA-C-restricted CMV-specific TCR beta clonotypes, which also provided the single most frequent clonotype in two of eight donors.

The clonotype was recovered from a human donor in good health (CMV status not recorded). Some clones in this sample may be carry-over from other donors' samples. Sequences were obtained from PBMCs. The chain employs TRBV7-3 and TRBJ2-3, with 7 bases matching TRBD2. In nucleotide form, the sequence is TGTGCCAGCAGCTTAACCGCGGCGGGGAGGGAGTATACGCAGTATTTT. This encodes CASSLTAAGREYTQYF.